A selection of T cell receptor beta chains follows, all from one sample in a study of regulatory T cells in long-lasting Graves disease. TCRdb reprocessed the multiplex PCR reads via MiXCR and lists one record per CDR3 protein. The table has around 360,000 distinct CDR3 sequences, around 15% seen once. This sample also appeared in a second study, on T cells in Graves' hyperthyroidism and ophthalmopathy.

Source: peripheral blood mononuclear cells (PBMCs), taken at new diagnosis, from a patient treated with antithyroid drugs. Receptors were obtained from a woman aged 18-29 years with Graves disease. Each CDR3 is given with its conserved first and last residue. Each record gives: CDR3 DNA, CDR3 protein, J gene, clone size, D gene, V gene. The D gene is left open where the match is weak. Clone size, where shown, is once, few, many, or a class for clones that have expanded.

DNA: TGCGCCAGCAGCTTACAGGGGGACCCTTCCTATGGCTACACCTTC
CDR3: CASSLQGDPSYGYTF
J: TRBJ1-2
size: many
D: TRBD1
V: TRBV5-1

DNA: TGCGCCAGCAGCCCCCGATTCCTAGCGGGAGGGGGGAATGAGCAGTTCTTC
CDR3: CASSPRFLAGGGNEQFF
J: TRBJ2-1
size: few
D: TRBD2
V: TRBV4-1

DNA: TGTGCCAGCAGCTTTGGTGGGACCTACAATGAGCAGTTCTTC
CDR3: CASSFGGTYNEQFF
J: TRBJ2-1
size: many
D: NA
V: TRBV7-3

DNA: TGTGCCAGCAGCTTAATCGGTGGTAGGGGTGAGGGCTACACCTTC
CDR3: CASSLIGGRGEGYTF
J: TRBJ1-2
size: few
D: NA
V: TRBV7-3

DNA: TGTGCCAGCAGCCCTAGGGGGGGTACAGATACGCAGTATTTT
CDR3: CASSPRGGTDTQYF
J: TRBJ2-3
size: NA
D: NA
V: TRBV3-1

DNA: TGTGCCAGCAGCCTCAGGACAGCCGGGATCGGGGAGCTGTTTTTT
CDR3: CASSLRTAGIGELFF
J: TRBJ2-2
size: NA
D: NA
V: TRBV11-1

DNA: TGTGCCAGCAGTTCCCACCTAGACGGTGAGCAGTTCTTC
CDR3: CASSSHLDGEQFF
J: TRBJ2-1
size: NA
D: NA
V: TRBV27

DNA: TGCGCCAGCCGCTGGGGAGGGGGCTCCTACAATGAGCAGTTCTTC
CDR3: CASRWGGGSYNEQFF
J: TRBJ2-1
size: many
D: NA
V: TRBV5-1

DNA: TGTGCCAGCAGAAGGACAGGGGTCGGTGAAAAACTGTTTTTT
CDR3: CASRRTGVGEKLFF
J: TRBJ1-4
size: few
D: TRBD1
V: TRBV12-3/TRBV12-4

DNA: TGTGCCAGCAGCCAAAGTTATCGTCCCGGGGAGCTGTTTTTT
CDR3: CASSQSYRPGELFF
J: TRBJ2-2
size: many
D: NA
V: TRBV3-1

DNA: TGTGCCAGTTCCCGAGGGGGACAGGTTGACTTCACTGATGGCTACACCTTC
CDR3: CASSRGGQVDFTDGYTF
J: TRBJ1-2
size: NA
D: TRBD1
V: TRBV19

DNA: TGCGCCAGCAGCCAAGAGATCGGCAGCTACAATGAGCAGTTCTTC
CDR3: CASSQEIGSYNEQFF
J: TRBJ2-1
size: few
D: NA
V: TRBV4-1

DNA: TGTGCCAGCTCAAAAGGAGGGGGCGGCTATGGCTACACCTTC
CDR3: CASSKGGGGYGYTF
J: TRBJ1-2
size: many
D: TRBD1
V: TRBV18

DNA: TGCAGTGCTAGCATCACTCAGGGGAACGAGCAGTACTTC
CDR3: CSASITQGNEQYF
J: TRBJ2-7
size: many
D: NA
V: TRBV20-1

DNA: TGTGCCAGCAGCCCTGGAAGGGCGCAAGAGACCCAGTACTTC
CDR3: CASSPGRAQETQYF
J: TRBJ2-5
size: NA
D: NA
V: TRBV2

DNA: TGTGCCAGCAGCCTTACTAGCGGGAAGGTCTACGAGCAGTACTTC
CDR3: CASSLTSGKVYEQYF
J: TRBJ2-7
size: few
D: TRBD2
V: TRBV12-3/TRBV12-4

DNA: TGCAGTGCTAGCCTAGCGGGGGGCACAGATACGCAGTATTTT
CDR3: CSASLAGGTDTQYF
J: TRBJ2-3
size: many
D: TRBD2
V: TRBV20-1

DNA: TGTGCCAGTAGCCCCGACATCATGAACACTGAAGCTTTCTTT
CDR3: CASSPDIMNTEAFF
J: TRBJ1-1
size: few
D: NA
V: TRBV19

DNA: TGCGCCAGCAGCGATTTGAACACTGAAGCTTTCTTT
CDR3: CASSDLNTEAFF
J: TRBJ1-1
size: NA
D: NA
V: TRBV10-1

DNA: TGCGCCAGCAGGACAGGGAGGTTCACTGAAGCTTTCTTT
CDR3: CASRTGRFTEAFF
J: TRBJ1-1
size: few
D: TRBD1
V: TRBV10-1

DNA: TGTGCCAGCAGCCCGGACCGACTAGCGGGGGCCCTACGGGGCAAAAGCATTCAGTACTTC
CDR3: CASSPDRLAGALRGKSIQYF
J: TRBJ2-4
size: once
D: TRBD2
V: TRBV12-3/TRBV12-4

DNA: TGTGCCAGCAGTTACTCAGAACCCTCTTACGAGCAGTACTTC
CDR3: CASSYSEPSYEQYF
J: TRBJ2-7
size: NA
D: NA
V: TRBV6-5

DNA: TGTGCCAGCAGCCGCGACAGTCTGGATTCACCCCTCCACTTT
CDR3: CASSRDSLDSPLHF
J: TRBJ1-6
size: many
D: NA
V: TRBV3-1

DNA: TGTGCCAGCAGTGATAACAGGGTTGGAGAAAAACTGTTTTTT
CDR3: CASSDNRVGEKLFF
J: TRBJ1-4
size: few
D: NA
V: TRBV6-1

DNA: TGTGCCAGCAGCCGCCGACTACTCAACACCGGGGAGCTGTTTTTT
CDR3: CASSRRLLNTGELFF
J: TRBJ2-2
size: many
D: NA
V: TRBV3-1

DNA: TGTGCCAGCAGGGCGCAGGGGGTCTATGGCTACACCTTC
CDR3: CASRAQGVYGYTF
J: TRBJ1-2
size: many
D: TRBD1
V: TRBV2

DNA: TGTGCCAGCAGCCATGTGGTAGGGGGGCCCCGCGCGGATACGCAGTATTTT
CDR3: CASSHVVGGPRADTQYF
J: TRBJ2-3
size: many
D: NA
V: TRBV3-1

DNA: TGTGCCAGCAGTTTGTCGGTTGAAGCTTTCTTT
CDR3: CASSLSVEAFF
J: TRBJ1-1
size: NA
D: NA
V: TRBV28

DNA: TGTGCCATCAGTGAAGGTGGGACCGTTGCAGATACGCAGTATTTT
CDR3: CAISEGGTVADTQYF
J: TRBJ2-3
size: many
D: NA
V: TRBV10-3

DNA: TGTGCCAGCCTGACAGGGAGCTCCTACAATGAGCAGTTCTTC
CDR3: CASLTGSSYNEQFF
J: TRBJ2-1
size: many
D: TRBD1
V: TRBV28

DNA: TGTGCCAGTAGTATACAGGGGATGACCTATGGCTACACCTTC
CDR3: CASSIQGMTYGYTF
J: TRBJ1-2
size: NA
D: NA
V: TRBV19

DNA: TGTGCCAGCAGCTTTAAGGCCGGGGGTACCTACAATGAGCAGTTCTTC
CDR3: CASSFKAGGTYNEQFF
J: TRBJ2-1
size: few
D: NA
V: TRBV7-2

DNA: TGTGCCAGCAGTTTGAGCCTGACAAACAGGGAGCAAGAGACCCAGTACTTC
CDR3: CASSLSLTNREQETQYF
J: TRBJ2-5
size: many
D: NA
V: TRBV28

DNA: TGTGCCAGCACCTCTAGCGGGAGCCCGCATGAGCAGTTCTTC
CDR3: CASTSSGSPHEQFF
J: TRBJ2-1
size: many
D: TRBD2
V: TRBV12-3/TRBV12-4

DNA: TGTGCCAGCAGCCAATTGACCCGGGCAGATACGCAGTATTTT
CDR3: CASSQLTRADTQYF
J: TRBJ2-3
size: many
D: NA
V: TRBV3-1

DNA: TGTGCCACCAGCACCGGACAGGGGGCTCTCTATGGCTACACCTTC
CDR3: CATSTGQGALYGYTF
J: TRBJ1-2
size: NA
D: TRBD1
V: TRBV15

DNA: TGTGCCAGCAGTGGTCCCGACAACTCTGGAAACACCATATATTTT
CDR3: CASSGPDNSGNTIYF
J: TRBJ1-3
size: few
D: NA
V: TRBV2

DNA: TGTGCCAGCAGCTTTGGGGGAGGCCCAGATACGCAGTATTTT
CDR3: CASSFGGGPDTQYF
J: TRBJ2-3
size: many
D: NA
V: TRBV7-8

DNA: TGTGCCAGCAGCCAAATAGGGGCCAATCAGCCCCAGCATTTT
CDR3: CASSQIGANQPQHF
J: TRBJ1-5
size: NA
D: NA
V: TRBV14

DNA: TGTGCCAGCATAAGGAAGGAGCAGTACTTC
CDR3: CASIRKEQYF
J: TRBJ2-7
size: many
D: NA
V: TRBV3-1

DNA: TGTGCCAGCAGCTTGGCACCCCAGCGAGAGACCCAGTACTTC
CDR3: CASSLAPQRETQYF
J: TRBJ2-5
size: many
D: NA
V: TRBV5-6

DNA: TGTGCCAGTAGGACACGGACGGATAGCAATCAGCCCCAGCATTTT
CDR3: CASRTRTDSNQPQHF
J: TRBJ1-5
size: NA
D: NA
V: TRBV19

DNA: TGTGCCATCAGGGAGGGGGCCGAAGAGACCCAGTACTTC
CDR3: CAIREGAEETQYF
J: TRBJ2-5
size: NA
D: NA
V: TRBV10-3

DNA: TGTGCCAGTACTAACGGGGGGACGAACACCGGGGAGCTGTTTTTT
CDR3: CASTNGGTNTGELFF
J: TRBJ2-2
size: many
D: TRBD2
V: TRBV12-3/TRBV12-4

DNA: TGTGCCAGCAGCTTAGATCATTCAGGGAACACTGAAGCTTTCTTT
CDR3: CASSLDHSGNTEAFF
J: TRBJ1-1
size: NA
D: NA
V: TRBV7-9

DNA: TGTGCCAGCAGCCAAGGGCCAGGTCCCTACGAGCAGTACTTC
CDR3: CASSQGPGPYEQYF
J: TRBJ2-7
size: many
D: NA
V: TRBV3-1

DNA: TGCGCCAGCAGCGACACCCGGGACACCTTTTATGGCTACACCTTC
CDR3: CASSDTRDTFYGYTF
J: TRBJ1-2
size: NA
D: NA
V: TRBV5-1

DNA: TGTGCCACCAGTGATTGGGGGACAGGGGACAGCAATGAGCAGTTCTTC
CDR3: CATSDWGTGDSNEQFF
J: TRBJ2-1
size: many
D: TRBD1
V: TRBV24-1

DNA: TGCAGTGCTAGTCCGATTTCTTTATACAATGAGCAGTTCTTC
CDR3: CSASPISLYNEQFF
J: TRBJ2-1
size: many
D: NA
V: TRBV20-1

DNA: TGTGCCTGGAGTCCACTGGACAGACGAACCTACGAGCAGTACTTC
CDR3: CAWSPLDRRTYEQYF
J: TRBJ2-7
size: many
D: NA
V: TRBV30

DNA: TGTGCCAGCAGTCACGGACAGAGATACGAGCAGTACTTC
CDR3: CASSHGQRYEQYF
J: TRBJ2-7
size: many
D: NA
V: TRBV27

DNA: TGTGCCAGCAGCGTTGGACAGGAGAATCAGCCCCAGCATTTT
CDR3: CASSVGQENQPQHF
J: TRBJ1-5
size: many
D: TRBD1
V: TRBV9